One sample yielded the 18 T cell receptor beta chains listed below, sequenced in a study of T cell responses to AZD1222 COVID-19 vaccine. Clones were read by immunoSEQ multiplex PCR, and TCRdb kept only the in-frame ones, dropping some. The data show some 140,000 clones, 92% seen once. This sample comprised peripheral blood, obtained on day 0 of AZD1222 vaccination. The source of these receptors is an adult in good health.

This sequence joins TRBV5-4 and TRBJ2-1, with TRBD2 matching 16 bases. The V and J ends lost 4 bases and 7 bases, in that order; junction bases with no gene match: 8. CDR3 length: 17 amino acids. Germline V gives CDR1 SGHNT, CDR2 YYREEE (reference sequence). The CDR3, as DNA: TGTGCCAGCAGCCCGGGACTAGCGGGAGGGGCAGGGAATGAGCAGTTCTTC. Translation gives CASSPGLAGGAGNEQFF.

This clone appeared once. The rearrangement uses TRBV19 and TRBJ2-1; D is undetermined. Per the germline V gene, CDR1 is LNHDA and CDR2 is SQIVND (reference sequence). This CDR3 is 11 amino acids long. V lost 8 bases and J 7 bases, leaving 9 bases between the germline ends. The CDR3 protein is CASSDSNEQFF. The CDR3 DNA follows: TGTGCCAGTTCCGACTCTAATGAGCAGTTCTTC.

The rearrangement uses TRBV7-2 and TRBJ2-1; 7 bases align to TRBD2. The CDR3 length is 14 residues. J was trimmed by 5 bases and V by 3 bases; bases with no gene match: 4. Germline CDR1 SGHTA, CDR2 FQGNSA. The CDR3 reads CASSFWTSNNEQFF. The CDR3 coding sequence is TGTGCCAGCAGCTTCTGGACTAGTAACAATGAGCAGTTCTTC. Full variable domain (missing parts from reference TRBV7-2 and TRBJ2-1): GAGVSQSPSNKVTEKGKDVELRCDPISGHTALYWYRQSLGQGLEFLIYFQGNSAPDKSGLPSDRFSAERTGGSVSTLTIQRTQQEDSAVYLCASSFWTSNNEQFFGPGTRLTVL.

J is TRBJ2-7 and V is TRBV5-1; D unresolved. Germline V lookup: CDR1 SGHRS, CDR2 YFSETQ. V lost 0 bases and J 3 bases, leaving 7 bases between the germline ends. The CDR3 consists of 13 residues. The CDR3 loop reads CASSLAGSYEQYF. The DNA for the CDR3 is TGCGCCAGCAGCTTGGCGGGCAGCTACGAGCAGTACTTC.

CDR3 amino acids: CASSLALRGAEQFF. The CDR3, as DNA: TGTGCCAGCAGCTTGGCCCTAAGGGGCGCTGAGCAGTTCTTC. This sequence joins TRBV5-5 and TRBJ2-1; the D gene is possibly TRBD1 (5 bases). Between the trimmed V and J ends, which lost 0 bases and 9 bases, there was a span of 13 bases. Germline-derived CDR1 and CDR2 are SGHKS and YYEKEE (reference sequence). The CDR3 covers 14 residues.

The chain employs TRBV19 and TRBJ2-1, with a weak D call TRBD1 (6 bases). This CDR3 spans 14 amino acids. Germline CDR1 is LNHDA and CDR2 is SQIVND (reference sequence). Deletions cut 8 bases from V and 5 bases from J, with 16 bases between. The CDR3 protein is CASSYRALDNEQFF. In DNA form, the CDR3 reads TGTGCCAGTTCGTACAGGGCTCTGGACAATGAGCAGTTCTTC.

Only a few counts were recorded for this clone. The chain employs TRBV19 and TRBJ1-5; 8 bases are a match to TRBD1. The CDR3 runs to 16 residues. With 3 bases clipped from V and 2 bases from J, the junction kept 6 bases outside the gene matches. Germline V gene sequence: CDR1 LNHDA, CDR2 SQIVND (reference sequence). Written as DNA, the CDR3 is TGTGCCAGTAGTATTTCAGGGGGCGCGGGCAATCAGCCCCAGCATTTT. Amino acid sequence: CASSISGGAGNQPQHF. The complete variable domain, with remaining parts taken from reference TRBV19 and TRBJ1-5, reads DGGITQSPKYLFRKEGQNVTLSCEQNLNHDAMYWYRQDPGQGLRLIYYSQIVNDFQKGDIAEGYSVSREKKESFPLTVTSAQKNPTAFYLCASSISGGAGNQPQHFGDGTRLSIL.

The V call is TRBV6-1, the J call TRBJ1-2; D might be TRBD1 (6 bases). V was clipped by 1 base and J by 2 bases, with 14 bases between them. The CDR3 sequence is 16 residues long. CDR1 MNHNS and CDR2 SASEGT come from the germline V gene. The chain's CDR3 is CASSEGVRGANYGYTF. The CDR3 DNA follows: TGTGCCAGCAGTGAAGGGGTGAGGGGGGCCAACTATGGCTACACCTTC.

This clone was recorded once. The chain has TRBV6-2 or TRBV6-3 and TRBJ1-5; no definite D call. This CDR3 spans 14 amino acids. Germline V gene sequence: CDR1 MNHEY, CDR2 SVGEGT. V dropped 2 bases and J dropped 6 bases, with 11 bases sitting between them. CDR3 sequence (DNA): TGTGCCAGCAGTTACCGGGGAGGGAGTCAGCCCCAGCATTTT. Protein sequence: CASSYRGGSQPQHF.

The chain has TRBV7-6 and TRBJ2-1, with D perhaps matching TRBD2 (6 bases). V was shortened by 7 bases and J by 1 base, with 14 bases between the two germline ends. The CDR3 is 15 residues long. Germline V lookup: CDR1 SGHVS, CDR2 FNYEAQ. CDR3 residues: CASKPRGNSYNEQFF. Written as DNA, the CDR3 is TGTGCCAGCAAACCTCGGGGGAATTCCTACAATGAGCAGTTCTTC.

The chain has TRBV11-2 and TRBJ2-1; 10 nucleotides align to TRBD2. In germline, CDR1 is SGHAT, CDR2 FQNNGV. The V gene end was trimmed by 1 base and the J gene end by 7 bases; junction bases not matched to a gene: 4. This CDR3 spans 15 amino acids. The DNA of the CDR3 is TGTGCCAGCAGCTTAGGGCTAGCGGGAGCAAATGAGCAGTTCTTC. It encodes CASSLGLAGANEQFF.

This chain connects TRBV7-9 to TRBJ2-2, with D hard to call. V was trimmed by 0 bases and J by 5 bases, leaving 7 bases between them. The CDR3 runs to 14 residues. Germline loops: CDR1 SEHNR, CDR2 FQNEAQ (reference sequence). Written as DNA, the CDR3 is TGTGCCAGCAGCTTAGCCAGGACGACCGGGGAGCTGTTTTTT. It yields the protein CASSLARTTGELFF. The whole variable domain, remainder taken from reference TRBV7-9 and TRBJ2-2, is DTGVSQNPRHKITKRGQNVTFRCDPISEHNRLYWYRQTLGQGPEFLTYFQNEAQLEKSRLLSDRFSAERPKGSFSTLEIQRTEQGDSAMYLCASSLARTTGELFFGEGSRLTVL.

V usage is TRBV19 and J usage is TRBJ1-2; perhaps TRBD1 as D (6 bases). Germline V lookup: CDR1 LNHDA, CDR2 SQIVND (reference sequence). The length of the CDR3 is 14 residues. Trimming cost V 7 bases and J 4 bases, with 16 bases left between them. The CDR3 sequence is CASKQAGAPYGYTF. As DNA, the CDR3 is TGTGCCAGTAAACAGGCGGGGGCCCCCTATGGCTACACCTTC.

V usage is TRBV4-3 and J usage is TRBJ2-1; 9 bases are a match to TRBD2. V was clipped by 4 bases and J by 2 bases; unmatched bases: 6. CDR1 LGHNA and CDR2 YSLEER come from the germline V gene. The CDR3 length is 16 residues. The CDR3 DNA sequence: TGCGCCAGCAGCCCGATAGCGGGAGACCCCTACAATGAGCAGTTCTTC. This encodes CASSPIAGDPYNEQFF.

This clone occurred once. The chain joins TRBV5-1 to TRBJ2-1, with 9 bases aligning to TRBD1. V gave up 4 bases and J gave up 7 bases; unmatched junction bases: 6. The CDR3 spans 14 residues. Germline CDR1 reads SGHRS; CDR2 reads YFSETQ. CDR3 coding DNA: TGCGCCAGCAGCAGAAGACAGGGGGGGAATGAGCAGTTCTTC. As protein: CASSRRQGGNEQFF.

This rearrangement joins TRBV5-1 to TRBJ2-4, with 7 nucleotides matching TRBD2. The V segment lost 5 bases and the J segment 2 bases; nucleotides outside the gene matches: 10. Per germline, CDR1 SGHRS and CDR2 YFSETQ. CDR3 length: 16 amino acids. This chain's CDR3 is CASSQGRAGPKNIQYF. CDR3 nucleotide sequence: TGCGCCAGCAGTCAAGGGAGGGCCGGGCCCAAAAACATTCAGTACTTC.

CDR3 loop: CASSLGAGMFF. The CDR3 DNA follows: TGTGCCAGCAGCTTAGGGGCTGGGATGTTCTTC. This sequence joins TRBV7-9 and TRBJ2-1; D is unresolved. The CDR3 extends over 11 amino acids. V lost 1 base and J 15 bases, leaving 10 bases between the germline ends. CDR1 is SEHNR and CDR2 is FQNEAQ in the germline V gene (reference sequence).

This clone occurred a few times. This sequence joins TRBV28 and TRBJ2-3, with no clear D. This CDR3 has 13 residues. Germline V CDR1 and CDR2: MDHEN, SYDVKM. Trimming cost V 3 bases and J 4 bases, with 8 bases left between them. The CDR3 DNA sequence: TGTGCCAGCAGTTTGGTGCGGCCAGATACGCAGTATTTT. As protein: CASSLVRPDTQYF.